This entry concerns a single T cell receptor beta chain. The sample originates from a study of blood T cells in healthy people across ages. With 8 bases removed from V and 1 base from J, the gap between germline ends came to 14 bases. CDR1 SGHVS and CDR2 FNYEAQ come from the germline V gene. CDR3 length: 14 residues. Through a sample-barcoded 5' primer and a J-beta primer mix, a second PCR was run for about 7 to 12 cycles. TCRdb re-derived calls from the 5' RACE reads in MiXCR, one entry per CDR3 protein. The table records under 1,100,000 distinct CDR3 sequences, approximately 26% of them present only once. The sample was also linked to a second study, of T cells of mothers and their children.

J is TRBJ2-5 and V is TRBV7-6; D not certain. What was sequenced was blood. This receptor was obtained from a girl aged 2 to 10 in good health. The CDR3 is CASLSDFFQETQYF. The DNA for the CDR3 is TGTGCCAGCCTGTCAGACTTCTTCCAAGAGACCCAGTACTTC.